The clone carrying this T cell receptor beta chain was seen more than once but under ten times. Antigen: not known. The CDR3 extends over 16 amino acids. The V and J ends lost 0 bases and 0 bases, in that order; junction bases with no gene match: 4. CDR1 is SGHDN, CDR2 FVKESK, per germline. This entry comes from a study of identical twins. Whole-study findings and limits: The models systematically underestimated how much out-of-frame TCR alpha was shared in monozygotic twins.

Each CDR3 protein is one row after TCRdb ran MiXCR on the 5' RACE reads. The sample lists 550,000 to 700,000 distinct CDR3 sequences, 9.6% seen once, with around 3.2% in the top ten. The sample was also linked to a second study, of yellow fever vaccine responses in identical twins.

The chain has TRBV14 and TRBJ1-1; 7 bases are shared with TRBD1. Sequenced: PBMCs. This receptor was obtained from a woman aged 18-29 years in good health. CDR3 in DNA: TGTGCCAGCAGCCAAGATCGCGGGACAGTGAACACTGAAGCTTTCTTT. Encoded protein: CASSQDRGTVNTEAFF.